The 10 T cell receptor beta chains in this list originate from one sample, sequenced in a study of CD8 T cells in Susac syndrome. Random hexamers were used to reverse transcribe about 0.45 to 1 ug of RNA. TCRdb reprocessed the immunoSEQ multiplex PCR reads with MiXCR, giving one entry per CDR3 protein. Altogether fewer than 200,000 distinct CDR3 sequences are present, roughly 90% being singletons, with the ten largest covering 0.087%. The sample comprised CD4+ T cells from PBMCs. These receptors were obtained from a human donor with Susac syndrome.

The chain recombines TRBV6-5 with TRBJ1-1, with D uncertain. The V end was cut by 2 bases, the J end by 5 bases, with 15 bases between. The CDR3 totals 15 residues. Germline V gene data show CDR1 as MNHEY and CDR2 as SVGAGI. Here the CDR3 DNA reads TGTGCCAGCAGTTACCTGCCCTCAAGCGGAACTGAAGCTTTCTTT. Residues: CASSYLPSSGTEAFF.

V is TRBV2 and J is TRBJ1-2; D is unclear. Trimming left V 7 bases short and J 4 bases short, with 7 bases between. This CDR3 region has 11 residues. In germline, CDR1 is SNHLY, CDR2 FYNNEI. The CDR3 protein is CASTGIYGYTF. The CDR3 DNA reads TGTGCCAGCACAGGCATCTATGGCTACACCTTC. The variable domain in full, completed from reference TRBV2 and TRBJ1-2, reads EPEVTQTPSHQVTQMGQEVILRCVPISNHLYFYWYRQILGQKVEFLVSFYNNEISEKSEIFDDQFSVERPDGSNFTLKIRSTKLEDSAMYFCASTGIYGYTFGSGTRLTVV.

This chain connects TRBV21-1 to TRBJ2-7. TRBV21-1 is tagged as a pseudogene. The CDR3 loop spans 17 amino acids. Here the CDR3 DNA reads TGTGCCAGCAGCACCGGCAGCATAGACCCAATCTCCTACGAGCAGTACTTC. Translation: CASSTGSIDPISYEQYF.

This chain connects TRBV20-1 to TRBJ1-1, with D possibly matching TRBD1 (5 bases). The germline V and J ends were trimmed by 4 bases and 3 bases, with 12 bases remaining between them. The V gene's germline CDR1 is DFQATT and CDR2 SNEGSKA (reference sequence). The CDR3 sequence is 13 residues long. CDR3 nucleotides: TGCAGTGCTACCCAGGGTTTGTACACTGAAGCTTTCTTT. Amino acid sequence: CSATQGLYTEAFF.

V is TRBV7-3 and J is TRBJ2-3; weak D call: TRBD1 (5 bases). Between the trimmed V and J ends, which lost 5 bases and 2 bases, there was a span of 8 bases. CDR1 and CDR2 (germline): SGHTA, FQGTGA. The length of the CDR3 is 13 residues. CDR3 DNA: TGTGCCAGCAGCCCAGGGAACACAGATACGCAGTATTTT. It is translated as CASSPGNTDTQYF.

The J gene is TRBJ1-1, the V gene TRBV7-9; possibly TRBD1 for D (5 bases). Germline V lookup: CDR1 SEHNR, CDR2 FQNEAQ (reference sequence). This CDR3 is built from 13 residues. Trimming stripped 3 bases from V and 10 bases from J, with 15 bases between. The CDR3 DNA sequence: TGTGCCAGCAGCTTCCAGGGCCCCGAGGGAGCTTTCTTT. Protein: CASSFQGPEGAFF.

The V call is TRBV7-8, the J call TRBJ1-2; 7 bases match TRBD1. Germline trimming cut 2 bases from V and 4 bases from J; bases unmatched to any gene: 16. From germline, CDR1 is SGHVS and CDR2 FQNEAQ. CDR3 length: 18 amino acids. The CDR3: CASSLTDTTGRLLYGYTF. CDR3 bases: TGTGCCAGCAGCTTAACCGACACGACAGGGCGTTTACTCTATGGCTACACCTTC.

This chain's CDR3 is CASSIPTGGSYEQYF. CDR3 nucleotides: TGTGCCAGTAGTATTCCCACAGGGGGCTCCTACGAGCAGTACTTC. This chain links TRBV19 with TRBJ2-7; 8 bases agree with TRBD1. The CDR3 length is 15 residues. The V and J ends lost 3 bases and 0 bases, in that order; junction bases with no gene match: 4. CDR1 and CDR2 from the germline V gene are LNHDA and SQIVND (reference sequence). The whole variable domain, filled in from reference TRBV19 and TRBJ2-7, reads DGGITQSPKYLFRKEGQNVTLSCEQNLNHDAMYWYRQDPGQGLRLIYYSQIVNDFQKGDIAEGYSVSREKKESFPLTVTSAQKNPTAFYLCASSIPTGGSYEQYFGPGTRLTVT.

This sequence joins TRBV3-1 and TRBJ2-2; D is uncertain. Germline V gene lookup returns CDR1 LGHDT and CDR2 YNNKEL (reference sequence). Trimming stripped 3 bases from V and 0 bases from J, with 11 bases between. The CDR3 contains 16 residues. The chain's CDR3 is CASSQKQRTNTGELFF. The CDR3 DNA reads TGTGCCAGCAGCCAGAAACAGAGAACGAACACCGGGGAGCTGTTTTTT.

The chain combines TRBV4-1 with TRBJ2-7; unclear D gene. There are 13 residues in the CDR3. The germline V gene encodes CDR1 MGHRA and CDR2 YSYEKL. The V end lost 3 bases, the J end lost 1 base, and 7 bases lay between the germline ends. CDR3 sequence: CASSQYGSYEQYF. The CDR3 bases are TGCGCCAGCAGCCAGTATGGTTCCTACGAGCAGTACTTC.